The 17 T cell receptor beta chains below were found in one sample sequenced in a study of T cell responses to AZD1222 COVID-19 vaccine. Assay: immunoSEQ multiplex PCR; the TCRdb copy retains only in-frame clones and omits some. The data contain a few hundred thousand clones, 90% to 95% of them singletons. The sample consisted of peripheral blood, taken on day 0 of AZD1222 vaccination. Receptors originate from an adult in good health.

The chain recombines TRBV29-1 with TRBJ2-5; TRBD1 matches 8 bases. The CDR3 loop spans 13 amino acids. Germline-derived CDR1 and CDR2 are SQVTM and ANQGSEA. The junction had 5 bases not matched to a gene; V was cut back by 6 bases and J by 2 bases. This CDR3 is CSVLGQGQETQYF. In DNA, the CDR3 is TGCAGCGTCCTCGGACAGGGTCAAGAGACCCAGTACTTC.

J is TRBJ2-1 and V is TRBV5-1; TRBD1 aligns across 9 bases. CDR3 size: 15 residues. V dropped 0 bases and J dropped 3; count of bases not matched to a gene: 1. Germline V gives CDR1 SGHRS, CDR2 YFSETQ. The CDR3 DNA sequence: TGCGCCAGCAGCTTGGAGGGACAGGGCTACAATGAGCAGTTCTTC. Translated: CASSLEGQGYNEQFF.

The gene calls are TRBV2 and TRBJ1-3; D possibly corresponds to TRBD1 (5 bases). CDR1 SNHLY and CDR2 FYNNEI come from the germline V gene. Trimming stripped 9 bases from V and 0 bases from J, with 12 bases between. The CDR3 runs 14 residues. DNA for the CDR3: TGTGCCAGGAGAGACAGCGGCTCTGGAAACACCATATATTTT. It translates to CARRDSGSGNTIYF.

The chain is built from TRBV20-1 and TRBJ2-6, with D perhaps TRBD1 (5 bases). CDR3 length equals 14 residues. CDR1 is DFQATT, CDR2 SNEGSKA, per germline (reference sequence). V lost 4 bases to trimming and J lost 2 bases, with 9 bases between them. The CDR3 here is CSATDSTGANVLTF. In DNA form, the CDR3 reads TGCAGTGCTACTGACAGTACTGGGGCCAACGTCCTGACTTTC.

This clone was seen only once. The V gene is TRBV10-2, the J gene TRBJ2-7; 11 bases agree with TRBD2. The CDR3 runs to 14 residues. Germline-derived CDR1 and CDR2 are WSHSY and SAAADI. The J segment lost 2 bases and the V segment lost 3 bases, leaving 0 bases of the junction unmatched. The CDR3 loop reads CASSELAGAYEQYF. CDR3 bases: TGCGCCAGCAGTGAACTAGCGGGAGCCTACGAGCAGTACTTC.

The genes are TRBV4-2 and TRBJ2-2; tentatively, D is TRBD2 (5 bases). Germline-derived CDR1 and CDR2 are LGHNA and YNFKEQ. Deletions cut 4 bases from V and 3 bases from J, with 15 bases between. The CDR3 covers 16 residues. The CDR3 reads CASSREPNGDTGELFF. For the CDR3, the DNA is TGTGCCAGCAGCCGGGAGCCGAATGGGGACACCGGGGAGCTGTTTTTT.

The J gene is TRBJ1-4, the V gene TRBV7-2; D possibly corresponds to TRBD1 (5 bases). Germline assignment: CDR1 SGHTA and CDR2 FQGNSA. This CDR3 region has 15 residues. V lost 1 base, J lost 7 bases, and 13 bases lay in between. The DNA for the CDR3 is TGTGCCAGCAGCTTAGGATGGGGGTTGGGTGAAAAACTGTTTTTT. Its translation is CASSLGWGLGEKLFF.

The V gene is TRBV2, the J gene TRBJ1-5, with TRBD1 identical over 7 bases. The CDR3 has 15 residues. The V gene end was trimmed by 7 bases and the J gene end by 5 bases; junction bases not matched to a gene: 11. Germline V gene lookup returns CDR1 SNHLY and CDR2 FYNNEI. This CDR3 reads CASNEDRTGHQPQHF. CDR3 DNA: TGTGCCAGCAATGAGGACCGGACAGGCCATCAGCCCCAGCATTTT.

The chain has TRBV4-2 and TRBJ2-1, with 7 bases lining up with TRBD1. The CDR3 has 17 amino acids. The V and J ends lost 4 bases and 0 bases, in that order; junction bases with no gene match: 9. Germline CDR1 is LGHNA and CDR2 is YNFKEQ. The CDR3 nucleotides are TGTGCCAGCAGCCCTACAGGGGCTGGGAGCTCCTACAATGAGCAGTTCTTC. Translated, it gives CASSPTGAGSSYNEQFF.

The chain employs TRBV28 and TRBJ1-4; possible D gene TRBD1, 6 bases. This CDR3 region has 15 residues. Trimming left V 6 bases short and J 6 bases short, with 17 bases between. Germline V CDR1 and CDR2: MDHEN, SYDVKM. CDR3 in DNA: TGTGCCAGCAGGGTACCGGGACACGGGGATGAAAAACTGTTTTTT. Translated, it gives CASRVPGHGDEKLFF. The whole variable domain, remainder taken from reference TRBV28 and TRBJ1-4, is DVKVTQSSRYLVKRTGEKVFLECVQDMDHENMFWYRQDPGLGLRLIYFSYDVKMKEKGDIPEGYSVSREKKERFSLILESASTNQTSMYLCASRVPGHGDEKLFFGSGTQLSVL.

V and J are TRBV18 and TRBJ1-4, with 10 nucleotides matching TRBD1. This CDR3 is built from 16 residues. Germline-derived CDR1 and CDR2 are KGHSH and LQKENI. V trimming: 2 bases; J trimming: 3 bases; junction bases outside the gene matches: 3. CDR3: CASSPTGTGANEKLFF. The DNA of the CDR3 is TGTGCCAGCTCACCAACGGGGACAGGGGCTAATGAAAAACTGTTTTTT.

This clone has only a few counts. This chain links TRBV7-3 with TRBJ2-7; D might be TRBD2 (6 bases). There are 13 residues in the CDR3. V shed 2 bases and J shed 7 bases, with 12 bases lying between them. Germline V gene lookup returns CDR1 SGHTA and CDR2 FQGTGA. The CDR3 coding sequence is TGTGCCAGCAGCTTACGGTCAGGGAGGGAGCAGTACTTC. Protein: CASSLRSGREQYF.

The CDR3 loop reads CASSPRVLKGLAETYEQYF. DNA for the CDR3: TGTGCCAGCAGCCCGAGGGTCCTTAAGGGACTAGCGGAAACCTACGAGCAGTACTTC. The J gene is TRBJ2-7, the V gene TRBV7-9; TRBD2 matches 11 bases. This CDR3 has 19 amino acids. The ends lost 5 bases at V and 2 bases at J; junction bases unmatched: 17. Germline CDR1 SEHNR, CDR2 FQNEAQ (reference sequence).

The chain uses TRBV2 and TRBJ1-2, with D possibly matching TRBD1 (5 bases). Trimming shortened V by 3 bases and J by 3 bases, and 8 bases separated the two germline ends. CDR3 length: 13 residues. CDR1 SNHLY and CDR2 FYNNEI come from the germline V gene. CDR3: CASSDPRDYGYTF. In DNA, the CDR3 is TGTGCCAGCAGTGATCCCAGGGACTATGGCTACACCTTC.

This clone was seen just once. This sequence joins TRBV25-1 and TRBJ1-5; D gene unclear. V lost 8 bases to trimming and J lost 3 bases, with 14 bases between them. This CDR3 has 14 amino acids. Germline V lookup: CDR1 MGHDK, CDR2 SYGVNS. The DNA of the CDR3 is TGTGCCAGCCCTCCCCAGCACACCAATCAGCCCCAGCATTTT. This encodes CASPPQHTNQPQHF.

The gene calls are TRBV10-3 and TRBJ2-1; 7 bases are shared with TRBD1. V dropped 5 bases and J dropped 5; count of bases not matched to a gene: 3. The CDR3 has 13 residues. CDR1 ENHRY and CDR2 SYGVKD come from the germline V gene. The CDR3 sequence is CAISTGTDNEQFF. CDR3 nucleotides: TGTGCCATCAGTACCGGGACAGACAATGAGCAGTTCTTC.

CDR3: CAISEGSPLHF. The CDR3 DNA is TGTGCCATCAGTGAGGGTTCACCCCTCCACTTT. This rearrangement joins TRBV10-3 to TRBJ1-6; D not certain. Looked up from germline, CDR1 is ENHRY and CDR2 is SYGVKD. The V end was cut by 2 bases, the J end by 9 bases, with 2 bases between. The CDR3 covers 11 residues.